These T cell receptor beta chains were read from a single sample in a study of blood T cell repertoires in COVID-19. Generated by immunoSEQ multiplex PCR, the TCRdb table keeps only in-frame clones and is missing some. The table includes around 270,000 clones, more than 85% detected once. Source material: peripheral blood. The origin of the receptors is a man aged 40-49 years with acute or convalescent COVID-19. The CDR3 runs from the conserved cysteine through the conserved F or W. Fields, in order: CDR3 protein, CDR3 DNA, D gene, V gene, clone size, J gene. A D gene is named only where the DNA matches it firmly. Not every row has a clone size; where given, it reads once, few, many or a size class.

CASSPQGSGGPGGYTF | TGTGCCAGCAGCCCCCAAGGATCGGGGGGACCGGGTGGCTACACCTTC | . | TRBV3-1/TRBV3-2 | . | TRBJ1-2
CASTFGATYEQYF | TGTGCCAGCACCTTCGGAGCGACCTACGAGCAGTACTTC | . | TRBV3-1/TRBV3-2 | . | TRBJ2-7
CASSSLSFRNGELFF | TGTGCCAGCAGCTCCTTAAGTTTCAGGAACGGGGAGCTGTTTTTT | . | TRBV11-3 | . | TRBJ2-2
CASSPLQGKSGELFF | TGTGCCAGCAGCCCCCTTCAGGGGAAATCCGGGGAGCTGTTTTTT | . | TRBV4-2 | . | TRBJ2-2
CASSMGQGVPEAFF | TGTGCCAGTAGTATGGGACAGGGGGTCCCTGAAGCTTTCTTT | TRBD1 | TRBV19 | once | TRBJ1-1
CASSLLAVEQFF | TGTGCCAGCAGCCTTCTAGCGGTTGAGCAGTTCTTC | TRBD2 | TRBV11-2 | . | TRBJ2-1
CASSSDRFGGYTF | TGCGCCAGCAGCAGCGACCGGTTTGGTGGCTACACCTTC | . | TRBV5-1 | . | TRBJ1-2
CASSQTLLAGGPSQYF | TGCGCCAGCAGCCAGACACTACTAGCGGGGGGGCCCTCGCAGTATTTT | TRBD2 | TRBV4-1 | . | TRBJ2-3
CASSKGGANTGELFF | TGTGCCAGCAGCAAGGGGGGAGCGAACACCGGGGAGCTGTTTTTT | . | TRBV21-1 | few | TRBJ2-2
CASSIGYRKQAQFSYEQYF | TGTGCCAGTAGTATAGGGTACCGGAAGCAGGCGCAATTCTCCTACGAGCAGTACTTC | . | TRBV19 | . | TRBJ2-7
CASSLLQGFHGYTF | TGTGCCAGCAGCTTACTACAGGGCTTTCATGGCTACACCTTC | . | TRBV11-2 | once | TRBJ1-2
CASSFGGQGNNQPQHF | TGTGCCAGCAGCTTCGGGGGACAGGGGAACAATCAGCCCCAGCATTTT | TRBD1 | TRBV13 | . | TRBJ1-5
CASRNRDTYGYTF | TGTGCCAGCAGGAACAGGGATACCTATGGCTACACCTTC | . | TRBV5-8 | . | TRBJ1-2
CATSEGAGPAFF | TGTGCCACCAGTGAGGGGGCGGGCCCTGCTTTCTTT | . | TRBV24-1 | . | TRBJ1-1
CASSQRGDESTEAFF | TGCGCCAGCAGCCAGCGGGGGGACGAGAGCACTGAAGCTTTCTTT | . | TRBV5-1 | . | TRBJ1-1
CASSSWGDQPQHF | TGTGCCAGCAGCTCCTGGGGGGATCAGCCCCAGCATTTT | . | TRBV5-4 | . | TRBJ1-5
CASRTDRGSYNEQFF | TGTGCCAGCAGAACCGACAGGGGATCCTACAATGAGCAGTTCTTC | TRBD1 | TRBV5-8 | . | TRBJ2-1
CASSWGLGNTEAFF | TGTGCCAGCAGCTGGGGCCTTGGGAACACTGAAGCTTTCTTT | . | TRBV5-6 | . | TRBJ1-1